Reported below is one TCR beta chain. Its cognate antigen has yet to be identified. No base qualities exist here, and no much larger clone lies one base off it. The CDR3 sequence holds 15 residues, the cysteine and phenylalanine included. Of all the DNA, just the CDR3 is kept, 45 bases in frame from base 1. From a lookup of the germline V gene, CDR1 and CDR2 are ENHRY and SYGVKD. V has 2 bases trimmed and J has 2 bases trimmed; junction bases matching no gene number 4. Participants in the prospective study were aged roughly 18 to 100 years, lived in 20 to 30 United States geographic areas, and enrolled through a virtual design. To assign participants to cohorts, the prospective study relied on clinical history that participants themselves reported in a screening survey and a study questionnaire. ImmuneRACE Cohort 3 recovered participants were defined by two consecutive negative NP/OP PCR tests, healthcare professional clearance, or symptom resolution. In the prospective study, mobile phlebotomists collected whole blood, serum and a nasopharyngeal or oropharyngeal swab from each participant. Additional blood draws and questionnaires over an approximately 2-month period could optionally be provided by prospective study participants. Before DNA extraction, prospective study blood samples were shipped either frozen or at room temperature.

TCRbeta CDR3 regions were amplified from genomic DNA using the immunoSEQ Assay, a bias-controlled multiplex PCR. The original pipeline was this. Nucleated cell counts per sample were estimated from amplification of reference gene primers within the assay. To quantify the absolute abundance of each unique TCRbeta CDR3 rearrangement, sequence reads were collapsed and filtered. For each sample, productive Simpson clonality was calculated by taking the square root of Simpson's diversity index across productive rearrangements. TCRdb's version of the immuneACCESS table is confined to in-frame rearrangements and falls short of the full clone set. An unresolved V gene accounts for under half of the shortfall where checked; the remainder is of unknown origin. The V and J calls and the clone size are those of that table, but D and trimming were determined from the DNA. The sample records 300,000 to 400,000 clones, around 86% of which are singletons. In total, the top ten clones hold roughly 5% of the sample.

The record originates from a study of blood T cell repertoires in COVID-19 (dated by TCRdb to the early 2020s). Regarding the complete study: Samples from collaborators originated in the United States, Italy and Spain and spanned both the acute and convalescent phases of COVID-19. The material from the prospective study consisted of cDNA or gDNA derived from T cells, B-cell-depleted T cells, or PBMCs. The samples were drawn from the first 160 participants of the ongoing ImmuneRACE study and from 950 to 1,500 subjects provided by 6 global collaborators. A freely available public database, intended as a resource for researchers studying the immune response to SARS-CoV-2, is where the repertoires were released. Deeply sampled blood TCRbeta repertoires from subjects exposed to, actively infected with, or recovered from COVID-19 were included in the dataset. Nearly every sample came with metadata listing a de-identified subject ID, COVID-19 status, age in years and sex. Where available, HLA class I and class II types were obtained from metadata supplied by the sample provider rather than from assay-based typing.

Results and caveats for the whole study, not just this receptor: The quantity of clinical and demographic metadata differed by source and by participant and was supplied without curation.

The clonotype comes from a man in his 60s who had recovered from COVID-19. The sample consisted of PBMCs or T cells enriched from blood (not recorded which). Recombination linked TRBV10-3 to TRBJ2-7; TRBD1 aligns with 9 central bases. DNA sequence: TGTGCCATCAGTGAGCAACAGGGGGCGACCTACGAGCAGTACTTC. This codes for CAISEQQGATYEQYF.